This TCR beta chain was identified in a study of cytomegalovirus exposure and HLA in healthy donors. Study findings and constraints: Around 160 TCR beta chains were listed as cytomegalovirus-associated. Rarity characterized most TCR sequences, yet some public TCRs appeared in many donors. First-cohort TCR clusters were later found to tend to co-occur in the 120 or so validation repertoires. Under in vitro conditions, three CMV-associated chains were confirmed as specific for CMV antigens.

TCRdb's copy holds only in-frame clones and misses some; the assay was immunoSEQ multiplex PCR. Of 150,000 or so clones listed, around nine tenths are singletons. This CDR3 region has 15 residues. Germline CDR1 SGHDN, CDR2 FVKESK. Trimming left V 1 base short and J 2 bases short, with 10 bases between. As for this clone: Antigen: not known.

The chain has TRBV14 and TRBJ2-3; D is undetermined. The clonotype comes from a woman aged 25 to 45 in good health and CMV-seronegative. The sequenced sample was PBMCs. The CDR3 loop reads CASSQGVVNTDTQYF. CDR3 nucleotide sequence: TGTGCCAGCAGCCAAGGAGTCGTGAACACAGATACGCAGTATTTT.